The T cell receptor (beta chain) under discussion was sequenced for a study of T cells after yellow fever vaccination. TCRdb reanalysed the 5' RACE reads using MiXCR and keeps one entry per CDR3 protein. Among about 580,000 distinct CDR3 sequences, around a sixth were seen once, and the ten largest hold approximately 15%. Germline CDR1 LGHNA, CDR2 YSLEER. With 1 base removed from V and 0 bases from J, the gap between germline ends came to 9 bases. CDR3 length: 15 residues. Study results and limitations: Overall, a small share of clonotypes was seen in both CD4 and CD8 compartments.

There are a few counts of this clonotype. Its antigen is not identified. This specimen consisted of PBMCs, obtained less than 6 days after the first yellow fever vaccination. The sequence was collected from a man younger than 35 who received the YFV17D yellow fever vaccine. The chain carries TRBV4-3 and TRBJ1-2; D is unresolved. CDR3 coding DNA: TGCGCCAGCAGCCAAGTCCGATTAGCTAACTATGGCTACACCTTC. This translates into CASSQVRLANYGYTF.